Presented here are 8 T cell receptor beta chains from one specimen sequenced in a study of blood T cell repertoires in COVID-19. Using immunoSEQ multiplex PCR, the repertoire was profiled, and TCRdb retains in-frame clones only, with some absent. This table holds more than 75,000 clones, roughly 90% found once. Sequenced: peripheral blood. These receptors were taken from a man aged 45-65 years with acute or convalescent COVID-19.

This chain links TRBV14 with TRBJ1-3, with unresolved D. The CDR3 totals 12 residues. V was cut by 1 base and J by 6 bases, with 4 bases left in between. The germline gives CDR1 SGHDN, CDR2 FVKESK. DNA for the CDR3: TGTGCCAGCAGCCAAGCAAAAAACACCATATATTTT. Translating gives CASSQAKNTIYF.

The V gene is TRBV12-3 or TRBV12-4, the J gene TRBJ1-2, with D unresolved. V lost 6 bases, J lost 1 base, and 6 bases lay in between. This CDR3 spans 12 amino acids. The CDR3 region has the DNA TGTGCCAGCAGGAGGCTTAACTATGGCTACACCTTC. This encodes CASRRLNYGYTF.

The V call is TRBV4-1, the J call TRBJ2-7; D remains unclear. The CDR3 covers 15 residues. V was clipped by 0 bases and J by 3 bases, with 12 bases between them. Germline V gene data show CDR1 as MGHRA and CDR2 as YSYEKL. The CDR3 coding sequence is TGCGCCAGCAGCCAAGAGGTTTCCGCGAACTACGAGCAGTACGTC. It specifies CASSQEVSANYEQYV.

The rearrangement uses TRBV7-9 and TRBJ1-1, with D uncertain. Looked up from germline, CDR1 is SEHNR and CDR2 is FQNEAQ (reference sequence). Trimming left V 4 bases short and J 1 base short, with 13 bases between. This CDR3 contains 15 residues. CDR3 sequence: CASSYPPGPNTEAFF. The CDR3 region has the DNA TGTGCCAGCAGCTACCCCCCTGGGCCGAACACTGAAGCTTTCTTT.

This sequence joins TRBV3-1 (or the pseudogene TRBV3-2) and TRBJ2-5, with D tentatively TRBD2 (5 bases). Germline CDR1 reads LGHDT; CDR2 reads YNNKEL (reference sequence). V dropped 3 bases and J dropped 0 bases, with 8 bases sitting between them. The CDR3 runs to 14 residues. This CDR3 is CASSQRANQETQYF. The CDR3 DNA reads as TGTGCCAGCAGCCAGCGGGCGAACCAAGAGACCCAGTACTTC.

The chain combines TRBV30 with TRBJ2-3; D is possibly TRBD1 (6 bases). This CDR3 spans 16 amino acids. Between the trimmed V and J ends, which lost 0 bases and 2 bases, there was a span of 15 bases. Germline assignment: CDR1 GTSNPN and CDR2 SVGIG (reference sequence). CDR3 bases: TGTGCCTGGAGTGTAAGGTGGGGGCTTCTCACAGATACGCAGTATTTT. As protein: CAWSVRWGLLTDTQYF.

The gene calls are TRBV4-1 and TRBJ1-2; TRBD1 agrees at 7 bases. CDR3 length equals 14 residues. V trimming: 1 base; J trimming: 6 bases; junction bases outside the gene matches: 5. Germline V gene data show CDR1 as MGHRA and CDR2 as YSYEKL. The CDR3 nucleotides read TGCGCCAGCAGCCAAGGACAGGGTAGACATGGCTACACCTTC. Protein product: CASSQGQGRHGYTF.

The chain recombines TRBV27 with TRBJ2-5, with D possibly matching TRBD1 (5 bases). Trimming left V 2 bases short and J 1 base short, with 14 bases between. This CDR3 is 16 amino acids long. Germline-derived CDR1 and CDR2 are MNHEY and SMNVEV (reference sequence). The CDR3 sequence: CASSLRGPSFQETQYF. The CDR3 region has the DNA TGTGCCAGCAGTTTAAGGGGCCCCAGTTTCCAAGAGACCCAGTACTTC.